This T cell receptor beta chain was identified in a study of blood T cell repertoires in COVID-19. Study-wide context: The cDNA or gDNA used as material had been derived from T cells, B-cell-depleted T cells, or PBMCs.

The V gene lost 3 bases and the J gene lost 4 bases, with 17 bases spanning the gap. Germline CDR1 reads KGHDR; CDR2 reads SFDVKD. The length of the CDR3 is 17 residues. Authors' analysis steps: Amplified reference gene primers provided the basis for estimating nucleated cell counts. The assay was immunoSEQ multiplex PCR, and TCRdb's table has in-frame clones only and misses some. The V and J calls and clone size are taken from that table; D and trimming were inferred from the DNA. Among about 89,000 clones listed, about 83% were seen once. The sample taken for sequencing was peripheral blood. This TCR came from a human donor in a cohort sampled during active COVID-19. The chain combines TRBV24-1 with TRBJ2-2, with a tentative D call TRBD1 (6 bases). The CDR3 DNA reads as TGTGCCACCAGTGATCCCGGAGGCAGGGGAAGCACCGGGGAGCTGTTTTTT. It is translated as CATSDPGGRGSTGELFF.